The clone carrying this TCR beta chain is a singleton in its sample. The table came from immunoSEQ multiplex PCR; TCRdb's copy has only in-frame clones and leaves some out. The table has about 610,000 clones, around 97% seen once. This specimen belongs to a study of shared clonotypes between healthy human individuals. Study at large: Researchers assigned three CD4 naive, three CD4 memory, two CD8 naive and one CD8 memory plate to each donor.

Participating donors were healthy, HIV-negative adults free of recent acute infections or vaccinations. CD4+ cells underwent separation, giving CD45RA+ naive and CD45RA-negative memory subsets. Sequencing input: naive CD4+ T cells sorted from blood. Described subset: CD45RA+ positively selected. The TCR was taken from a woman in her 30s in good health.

CDR3 amino acids: CASSLPVNTEAFF. CDR3 DNA: TGTGCCAGCAGCTTACCGGTCAACACTGAAGCTTTCTTT. The gene calls are TRBV7-8 and TRBJ1-1; D not resolved. CDR1 and CDR2 (germline): SGHVS, FQNEAQ. V gave up 2 bases and J gave up 2 bases, with 6 bases separating them. The CDR3 extends over 13 amino acids.